These 31 T cell receptor beta chains share one sample of origin, sequenced in a study of T-cell memory formation after mild COVID-19 (dated by TCRdb to about 2021). Libraries were built with 5' RACE. For sequencing, an Illumina NovaSeq 6000 was employed. The public sequencing data were trimmed at Q25 with fastp and processed into clonotypes with MiXCR by TCRdb, which kept only in-frame beta chains. Each entry is one CDR3 protein sequence, shown with its most common DNA and genes. Present in this sample are roughly 600,000 distinct CDR3 sequences, under 20% of which were seen just once. 12% of the sample goes to the ten largest clones. The sequenced sample was PBMCs or a T cell subset sorted from them (not recorded which). The receptors shown here come from an adult woman who had mild COVID-19 (a few samples of this study predate the infection). The sample titles of this study are shuffled in the database, so cell type and time point are left out; the donor was told from shared clones.

This clonotype was counted a few times. The rearrangement uses TRBV19 and TRBJ2-3, with D tentatively TRBD2 (6 bases). This CDR3 contains 14 residues. Trimming stripped 8 bases from V and 5 bases from J, with 17 bases between. The germline V gene has CDR1 LNHDA and CDR2 SQIVND (reference sequence). The CDR3 region is CASERYGGEDTQYF. In nucleotides, the CDR3 is TGTGCCAGTGAGAGATACGGAGGGGAAGATACGCAGTATTTT.

The chain recombines TRBV7-8 with TRBJ2-5; tentatively, D is TRBD1 (6 bases). V was pared by 4 bases and J by 6 bases, with 18 bases between. The CDR3 has 15 residues. CDR1 is SGHVS and CDR2 is FQNEAQ in the germline V gene. CDR3 sequence (DNA): TGTGCCAGCAGCTCCCGAAAGCAGCAGGGGAAGACCCAGTACTTC. Translating it yields CASSSRKQQGKTQYF.

A few counts support this clonotype. The chain joins TRBV27 to TRBJ2-5, with TRBD2 matching over 7 bases. The CDR3 is 14 amino acids. Germline CDR1 MNHEY, CDR2 SMNVEV (reference sequence). V lost 3 bases, J lost 3 bases, and 4 bases stayed unmatched. CDR3: CASSFRSGEETQYF. The CDR3 DNA reads as TGTGCCAGCAGTTTCCGAAGCGGGGAAGAGACCCAGTACTTC.

This chain uses TRBV7-8 with TRBJ2-3; D unclear. The germline CDR1 and CDR2 sequences are SGHVS and FQNEAQ. This CDR3 region has 16 residues. V gave up 2 bases and J gave up 0 bases, with 12 bases separating them. CDR3 DNA: TGTGCCAGCAGCTTACTGCGGATTGCTAGCACAGATACGCAGTATTTT. Protein sequence: CASSLLRIASTDTQYF.

V and J are TRBV10-3 and TRBJ1-3, with D maybe TRBD1 (6 bases). Per the germline V gene, CDR1 is ENHRY and CDR2 is SYGVKD. CDR3 size: 15 residues. V gave up 6 bases and J gave up 0 bases, with 12 bases separating them. The CDR3 region is CAISPTGSSGNTIYF. In DNA form, the CDR3 reads TGTGCCATCAGCCCGACAGGCAGCTCTGGAAACACCATATATTTT.

The V call is TRBV2, the J call TRBJ2-1; TRBD2 might be the D (5 bases). Germline values: CDR1 SNHLY, CDR2 FYNNEI. The V gene lost 5 bases and the J gene lost 0 bases, with 17 bases spanning the gap. The CDR3 runs to 17 residues. The CDR3: CASSRDTTASSYNEQFF. The CDR3 nucleotides are TGTGCCAGCAGTCGGGATACGACGGCTAGCTCCTACAATGAGCAGTTCTTC.

The rearrangement uses TRBV5-5 and TRBJ2-7; D might be TRBD1 (5 bases). CDR3 length equals 15 residues. The V and J ends lost 0 bases and 6 bases respectively, with 16 bases between them. Germline V gives CDR1 SGHKS, CDR2 YYEKEE (reference sequence). The CDR3 DNA reads as TGTGCCAGCAGCTTGGCCGGGCAGGGTAACAGCGAGCAGTACTTC. This translates into CASSLAGQGNSEQYF.

The V call is TRBV7-9, the J call TRBJ2-7; 10 bases fit TRBD1. Germline-derived CDR1 and CDR2 are SEHNR and FQNEAQ (reference sequence). The CDR3 spans 16 residues. After removal of 5 bases from V and 4 bases from J, the junction contained 11 bases not matched to a gene. The CDR3 loop is CASSPPGQGSRYEQYF. The CDR3 DNA is TGTGCCAGCAGCCCTCCGGGACAGGGGAGCAGGTACGAGCAGTACTTC.

This clonotype showed up many times. The V gene is TRBV5-6, the J gene TRBJ2-7; 10 bases are shared with TRBD2. Germline V gene lookup returns CDR1 SGHDT and CDR2 YYEEEE. This CDR3 has 15 amino acids. V shed 4 bases, J shed 6 bases, and the junction held 10 bases outside the gene matches. CDR3 bases: TGTGCCAGCAGCACCCTCGGGACTAGCGCGAGCGAGCAGTACTTC. As protein: CASSTLGTSASEQYF. The full variable domain, its missing parts supplied by reference TRBV5-6 and TRBJ2-7, is DAGVTQSPTHLIKTRGQQVTLRCSPKSGHDTVSWYQQALGQGPQFIFQYYEEEERQRGNFPDRFSGHQFPNYSSELNVNALLLGDSALYLCASSTLGTSASEQYFGPGTRLTVT.

This clonotype was observed a few times. The chain uses TRBV3-1 and TRBJ2-1, with a tentative D call TRBD2 (5 bases). V gave up 3 bases and J gave up 10 bases, with 7 bases separating them. CDR3 length: 11 amino acids. Germline CDR1 and CDR2: LGHDT and YNNKEL (reference sequence). This chain's CDR3 is CASSHTGEQFF. The CDR3 nucleotides read TGTGCCAGCAGCCATACGGGGGAGCAGTTCTTC.

The V gene is TRBV27, the J gene TRBJ2-5; tentatively, D is TRBD2 (6 bases). V was shortened by 6 bases and J by 4 bases, with 12 bases between the two germline ends. The CDR3 consists of 13 residues. The germline V gene encodes CDR1 MNHEY and CDR2 SMNVEV (reference sequence). As DNA, the CDR3 is TGTGCCAGCAGGGCGGCGGGGCGAGAGACCCAGTACTTC. Residues: CASRAAGRETQYF.

This clonotype was counted a few times. The chain is built from TRBV20-1 and TRBJ1-1; D is uncertain. CDR1 is DFQATT and CDR2 is SNEGSKA in the germline V gene (reference sequence). V lost 5 bases and J 4 bases, leaving 14 bases between the germline ends. This CDR3 contains 13 residues. CDR3: CSAFLSPATEAFF. The DNA of the CDR3 is TGCAGTGCTTTCCTCAGTCCGGCCACTGAAGCTTTCTTT.

This clonotype was counted only a few times. The chain has TRBV24-1 and TRBJ2-1; 8 bases are shared with TRBD2. CDR1 KGHDR and CDR2 SFDVKD come from the germline V gene. Trimming cost V 3 bases and J 2 bases; bases outside gene matches: 14. The CDR3 sequence is 19 residues long. The CDR3 here is CATSDPTGGREGPYNEQFF. The CDR3 region has the DNA TGTGCCACCAGTGATCCCACGGGTGGTCGGGAGGGACCCTACAATGAGCAGTTCTTC.

Only a few counts were recorded for this clonotype. The chain uses TRBV18 and TRBJ2-1, with a tentative D call TRBD2 (6 bases). The CDR3 consists of 16 residues. V was pared by 6 bases and J by 0 bases, with 15 bases between. CDR1 is KGHSH, CDR2 LQKENI, per germline. CDR3 amino acids: CASSELAVSSYNEQFF. The CDR3 coding sequence is TGTGCCAGCTCCGAATTAGCGGTGAGCTCCTACAATGAGCAGTTCTTC.

This clonotype was counted between two and nine times. The rearrangement links TRBV29-1 to TRBJ2-5, with 9 bases aligning to TRBD2. With 3 bases clipped from V and 5 bases from J, the junction kept 7 bases outside the gene matches. The V gene's germline CDR1 is SQVTM and CDR2 ANQGSEA. The CDR3 covers 14 residues. CDR3 nucleotide sequence: TGCAGCGTTGAGCTAGCGGGGTTTTCCGAGACCCAGTACTTC. Its translation: CSVELAGFSETQYF.

The chain has TRBV15 and TRBJ2-1; 10 nucleotides match TRBD2. The V gene's germline CDR1 is LNHNV and CDR2 YYDKDF (reference sequence). CDR3 length: 16 residues. The ends lost 1 base at V and 5 bases at J; junction bases unmatched: 5. The CDR3: CATSRGPSGGHNEQFF. DNA of the CDR3: TGTGCCACCAGCAGAGGTCCTAGCGGGGGTCACAATGAGCAGTTCTTC.

This clonotype was found a few times. The J gene is TRBJ2-3, the V gene TRBV7-9; no firm D call. The germline V gene encodes CDR1 SEHNR and CDR2 FQNEAQ (reference sequence). This CDR3 is 12 amino acids long. Trimming removed 6 bases from V and 5 bases from J, with 9 bases in between. In DNA, the CDR3 is TGTGCCAGCAGTATAAACCTAGATACGCAGTATTTT. Residues: CASSINLDTQYF.

This clonotype was picked up many times. J is TRBJ1-1 and V is TRBV5-1, with TRBD1 matching 7 bases. There are 14 residues in the CDR3. V was pared by 4 bases and J by 2 bases, with 5 bases of the junction left unmatched. Germline-derived CDR1 and CDR2 are SGHRS and YFSETQ. The CDR3 DNA reads TGCGCCAGCAGCGTTTCAGGGGGTAACACTGAAGCTTTCTTT. Translated: CASSVSGGNTEAFF.

The rearrangement uses TRBV6-5 and TRBJ1-2; D unclear. This CDR3 contains 11 residues. V was trimmed by 5 bases and J by 6 bases, leaving 7 bases between them. The V gene's germline CDR1 is MNHEY and CDR2 SVGAGI. The CDR3 reads CASSSMDGYTF. The CDR3 nucleotides read TGTGCCAGCAGTAGTATGGATGGCTACACCTTC.

This clonotype was observed many times. Mismatch with germline at one junction end may stem from a read error. V usage is TRBV5-1 and J usage is TRBJ1-1; 8 nucleotides line up with TRBD1. Germline loops: CDR1 SGHRS, CDR2 YFSETQ. This CDR3 has 14 amino acids. CDR3 DNA sequence: TGTGCCAGCTCATCGGGACAGGTTAACACTGAAGCTTTCTTT. It encodes CASSSGQVNTEAFF.

This sequence joins TRBV18 and TRBJ1-2; no reliable D call. V lost 3 bases and J 8 bases, leaving 13 bases between the germline ends. This CDR3 has 13 residues. Germline V lookup: CDR1 KGHSH, CDR2 LQKENI. The DNA of the CDR3 is TGTGCCAGCTCACCGACGAGGGCGGAGGGCTACACCTTC. Translated, it gives CASSPTRAEGYTF.

The genes are TRBV7-9 and TRBJ2-7, with a possible D match to TRBD1 (6 bases). The length of the CDR3 is 16 residues. Germline-derived CDR1 and CDR2 are SEHNR and FQNEAQ (reference sequence). V dropped 2 bases and J dropped 6 bases, with 20 bases sitting between them. CDR3 residues: CASSLSGQLGSSEQYF. The CDR3, as DNA: TGTGCCAGCAGCTTATCCGGACAGCTCGGGTCTTCCGAGCAGTACTTC.

This clonotype has just a few counts. The chain uses TRBV6-6 and TRBJ1-6, with TRBD1 identical over 9 bases. V shed 6 bases, J shed 7 bases, and the junction held 10 bases outside the gene matches. Germline assignment: CDR1 MNHNY and CDR2 SVGAGI (reference sequence). This CDR3 is built from 16 residues. The CDR3 sequence is CASSLVQGAPNSPLHF. The CDR3 coding sequence is TGTGCCAGCAGCCTCGTACAGGGGGCGCCGAATTCACCCCTCCACTTT.

This clonotype has only a few counts. The J gene is TRBJ2-2, the V gene TRBV12-3 or TRBV12-4; TRBD1 matches 11 bases. The CDR3 extends over 15 amino acids. The J segment lost 4 bases and the V segment lost 6 bases, leaving 4 bases of the junction unmatched. The CDR3 DNA is TGTGCCAGCAGCGGACAGGGGGCAGGCACCGGGGAGCTGTTTTTT. Protein product: CASSGQGAGTGELFF.

This rearrangement joins TRBV6-5 to TRBJ2-6; D is unclear. Germline-derived CDR1 and CDR2 are MNHEY and SVGAGI. Between the trimmed V and J ends, which lost 3 bases and 2 bases, there was a span of 11 bases. CDR3 length: 16 residues. The CDR3 reads CASSYSENTGANVLTF. CDR3 nucleotide sequence: TGTGCCAGCAGTTATTCTGAGAACACTGGGGCCAACGTCCTGACTTTC.

The rearrangement joins TRBV5-1 to TRBJ2-3, with TRBD2 matching 7 bases. The junction had 8 bases not matched to a gene; V was cut back by 7 bases and J by 3 bases. CDR1 SGHRS and CDR2 YFSETQ come from the germline V gene. The CDR3 is made up of 14 amino acids. The CDR3 reads CASSRYGGTDTQYF. CDR3 nucleotide sequence: TGCGCCAGCTCCAGATACGGGGGGACAGATACGCAGTATTTT.

The chain links TRBV6-2 or TRBV6-3 to TRBJ1-5; 8 nucleotides agree with TRBD1. Germline V gene data show CDR1 as MNHEY and CDR2 as SVGEGT. Trimming cost V 6 bases and J 6 bases; bases outside gene matches: 1. This CDR3 contains 12 residues. CDR3 amino acids: CASRDRVQPQHF. The CDR3 DNA sequence: TGTGCCAGCAGGGACAGGGTTCAGCCCCAGCATTTT.

V is TRBV25-1 and J is TRBJ2-7, with TRBD2 as a possible D gene (6 bases). Trimming removed 10 bases from V and 3 bases from J, with 16 bases in between. The CDR3 spans 13 residues. CDR1 is MGHDK, CDR2 SYGVNS, per germline. The CDR3 is CATKRLGDYEQYF. The CDR3 DNA is TGTGCCACCAAGCGACTAGGTGACTACGAGCAGTACTTC.

The chain joins TRBV24-1 to TRBJ2-2, with TRBD1 matching over 8 bases. The CDR3 extends over 16 amino acids. CDR1 KGHDR and CDR2 SFDVKD come from the germline V gene. The ends lost 4 bases at V and 7 bases at J; junction bases unmatched: 10. The CDR3 loop is CATSDPQTGEDGELFF. CDR3 DNA: TGTGCCACCAGTGACCCCCAGACAGGGGAAGACGGGGAGCTGTTTTTT.

There are a few counts of this clonotype. V usage is TRBV4-1 and J usage is TRBJ1-6; D is possibly TRBD1 (5 bases). The CDR3 is 15 amino acids. The germline V gene encodes CDR1 MGHRA and CDR2 YSYEKL. V was shortened by 1 base and J by 10 bases, with 14 bases between the two germline ends. The CDR3 sequence: CASSQGGGDLSPLHF. The CDR3 DNA reads TGCGCCAGCAGCCAAGGTGGAGGGGATTTATCACCCCTCCACTTT.

This clonotype was seen a few times. The chain has TRBV4-2 and TRBJ2-5; D is ambiguous. Trimming took 0 bases from V and 3 from J, leaving 11 bases between them. This CDR3 region has 15 residues. Germline CDR1 and CDR2: LGHNA and YNFKEQ. The CDR3 here is CASSQEPRKEETQYF. The CDR3 bases are TGTGCCAGCAGCCAAGAGCCCAGAAAGGAAGAGACCCAGTACTTC.